The rows below give T cell receptor beta chains drawn from one sample of a study of glioma-infiltrating T cells. TCRdb called the multiplex PCR reads again in MiXCR, with one record for every CDR3 protein. The repertoire holds fewer than 90,000 distinct CDR3 sequences, about 25% seen once, with 6.7% in the top ten. Material: glioma tissue, nonneoplastic brain tissue, or PBMCs (not recorded which). All receptors come from a human donor with low-grade glioma or glioblastoma, undergoing nonglioma brain surgery, or in good health (not recorded which). Both conserved end residues are part of each CDR3. The D gene is left open where the match is weak. Part of the rows lack a size; the others show once, few, many or a class for expanded clones.

V	size	J	D	CDR3	DNA
TRBV3-1	many	TRBJ2-5	NA	CASSQLETQYF	TGTGCCAGCAGCCAACTGGAGACCCAGTACTTC
TRBV6-1	many	TRBJ1-3	TRBD1	CASSRDSAGNTIYF	TGTGCCAGCAGCAGGGACAGCGCTGGAAACACCATATATTTT
TRBV12-3/TRBV12-4	NA	TRBJ2-5	NA	CASSLVRGSKETQYF	TGTGCCAGCAGTTTGGTACGGGGCAGCAAAGAGACCCAGTACTTC
TRBV7-2	many	TRBJ2-5	NA	CASSSTVETQYF	TGTGCCAGCAGCTCTACCGTGGAGACCCAGTACTTC
TRBV4-1	many	TRBJ2-3	NA	CASSQGEADTQYF	TGCGCCAGCAGCCAAGGCGAGGCAGATACGCAGTATTTT
TRBV2	many	TRBJ2-1	NA	CASSEAGHSSYNEQFF	TGTGCCAGCAGTGAAGCCGGACATAGCTCCTACAATGAGCAGTTCTTC
TRBV7-9	many	TRBJ1-1	NA	CASSLTGGTEAFF	TGTGCCAGCAGCTTAACGGGGGGCACTGAAGCTTTCTTT
TRBV12-3/TRBV12-4	few	TRBJ1-1	NA	CASSLGEAFF	TGTGCCAGCAGCCTGGGTGAAGCTTTCTTT
TRBV20-1	many	TRBJ1-6	NA	CSARALAQSSPLHF	TGCAGTGCTAGAGCCCTAGCCCAGTCATCACCCCTCCACTTT
TRBV7-6	many	TRBJ2-3	TRBD2	CASSSFTGGQNTQYF	TGTGCCAGCAGCTCCTTTACGGGAGGGCAAAATACGCAGTATTTT
TRBV4-1	NA	TRBJ2-1	TRBD1	CASSYGQGVSYNEQFF	TGCGCCAGCAGCTATGGACAGGGAGTCTCCTACAATGAGCAGTTCTTC
TRBV4-2	NA	TRBJ2-7	TRBD2	CASSRGLAEGHYEQYF	TGTGCCAGCAGCCGGGGACTAGCGGAGGGACACTACGAGCAGTACTTC
TRBV2	many	TRBJ1-5	NA	CASSEWGTNNQPQHF	TGTGCCAGCAGTGAGTGGGGGACAAACAATCAGCCCCAGCATTTT
TRBV4-1	many	TRBJ1-5	NA	CASSQVYGTQNDQPQHF	TGCGCCAGCAGCCAAGTGTATGGGACCCAAAATGATCAGCCCCAGCATTTT
TRBV2	NA	TRBJ1-6	TRBD1	CASMRTGGYNSALHF	TGTGCCAGCATGAGGACAGGGGGATATAATTCAGCCCTCCACTTT
TRBV19	few	TRBJ1-5	NA	CASSILWQSNQPQHF	TGTGCCAGTAGTATATTGTGGCAGAGCAATCAGCCCCAGCATTTT
TRBV6-1	many	TRBJ2-1	NA	CASSEPGNEQFF	TGTGCCAGCAGTGAGCCGGGAAATGAGCAGTTCTTC
TRBV11-2	NA	TRBJ2-1	TRBD1	CASIRPGQGVMSEPAF	TGTGCCAGCATCCGACCGGGACAGGGGGTAATGAGCGAGCCGGCCTTC
TRBV19	NA	TRBJ2-4	NA	CAGPATLAKNIQYF	TGTGCCGGTCCCGCTACCCTAGCCAAAAACATTCAGTACTTC
TRBV6-6	many	TRBJ2-7	TRBD2	CASSYLAGGSYEQYF	TGTGCCAGCAGTTACCTTGCGGGGGGCTCCTACGAGCAGTACTTC
TRBV9	few	TRBJ2-7	NA	CASSVDGDEQYF	TGTGCCAGCAGCGTAGATGGGGACGAGCAGTACTTC
TRBV20-1	NA	TRBJ2-3	NA	CSAARGAGTDTQYF	TGCAGTGCTGCGAGGGGGGCCGGTACAGATACGCAGTATTTT
TRBV2	many	TRBJ2-3	NA	CASRGFRVLKPTDTQYF	TGTGCCAGCAGGGGATTCAGGGTTTTAAAGCCCACAGATACGCAGTATTTT